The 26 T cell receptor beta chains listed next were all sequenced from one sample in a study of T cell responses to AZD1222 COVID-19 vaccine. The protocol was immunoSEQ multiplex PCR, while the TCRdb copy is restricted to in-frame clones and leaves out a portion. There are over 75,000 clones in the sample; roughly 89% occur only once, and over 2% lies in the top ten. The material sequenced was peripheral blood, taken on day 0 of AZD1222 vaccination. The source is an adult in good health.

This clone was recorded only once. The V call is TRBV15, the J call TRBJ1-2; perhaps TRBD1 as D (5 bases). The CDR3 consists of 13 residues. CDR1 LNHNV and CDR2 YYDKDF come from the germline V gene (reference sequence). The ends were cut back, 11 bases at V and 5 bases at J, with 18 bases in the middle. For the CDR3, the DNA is TGTGCCGCCGAACAGGTCGTTAGGTATGGCTACACCTTC. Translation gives CAAEQVVRYGYTF.

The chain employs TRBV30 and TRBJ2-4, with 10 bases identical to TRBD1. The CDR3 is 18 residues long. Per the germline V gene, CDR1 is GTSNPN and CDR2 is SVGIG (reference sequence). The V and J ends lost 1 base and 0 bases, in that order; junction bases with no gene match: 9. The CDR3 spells CAWSAYGQGDLAKNIQYF. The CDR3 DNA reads TGTGCCTGGAGTGCTTATGGACAGGGGGATTTAGCCAAAAACATTCAGTACTTC. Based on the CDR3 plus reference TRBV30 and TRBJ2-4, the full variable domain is SQTIHQWPATLVQPVGSPLSLECTVEGTSNPNLYWYRQAAGRGLQLLFYSVGIGQISSEVPQNLSASRPQDRQFILSSKKLLLSDSGFYLCAWSAYGQGDLAKNIQYFGAGTRLSVL.

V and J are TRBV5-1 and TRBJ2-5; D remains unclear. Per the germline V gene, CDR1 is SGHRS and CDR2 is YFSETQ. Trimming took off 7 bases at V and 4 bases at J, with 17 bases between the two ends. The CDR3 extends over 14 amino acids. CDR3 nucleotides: TGCGCCAGCCCCCGGGTGGGGTTAGGAGAGACCCAGTACTTC. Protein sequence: CASPRVGLGETQYF.

In DNA, the CDR3 is TGCGCCAGCAGCCAAGATCCCGGGACTGAAGCTTTCTTT. Encoded protein: CASSQDPGTEAFF. The genes are TRBV4-3 and TRBJ1-1; no reliable D call. V lost 0 bases and J 5 bases, leaving 7 bases between the germline ends. There are 13 residues in the CDR3. Per germline, CDR1 LGHNA and CDR2 YSLEER.

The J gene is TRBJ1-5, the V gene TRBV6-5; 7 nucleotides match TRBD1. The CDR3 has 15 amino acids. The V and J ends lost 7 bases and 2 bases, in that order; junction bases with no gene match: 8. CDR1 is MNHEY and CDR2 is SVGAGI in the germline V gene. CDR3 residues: CASTRDREGNQPQHF. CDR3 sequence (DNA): TGTGCCAGCACAAGAGACAGGGAGGGCAATCAGCCCCAGCATTTT.

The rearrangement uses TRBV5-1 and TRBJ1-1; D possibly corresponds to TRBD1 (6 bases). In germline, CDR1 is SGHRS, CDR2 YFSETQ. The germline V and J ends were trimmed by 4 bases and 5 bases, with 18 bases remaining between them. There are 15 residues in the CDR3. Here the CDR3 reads CASSPARGAGTEAFF. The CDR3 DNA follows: TGCGCCAGCAGCCCGGCAAGGGGGGCCGGAACTGAAGCTTTCTTT.

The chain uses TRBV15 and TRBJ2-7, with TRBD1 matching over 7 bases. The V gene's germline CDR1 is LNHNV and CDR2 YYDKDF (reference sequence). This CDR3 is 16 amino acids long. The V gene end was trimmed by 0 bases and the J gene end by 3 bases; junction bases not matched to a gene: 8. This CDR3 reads CATSRDRGPRNYEQYF. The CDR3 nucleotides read TGTGCCACCAGCAGAGATAGGGGGCCGAGGAACTACGAGCAGTACTTC.

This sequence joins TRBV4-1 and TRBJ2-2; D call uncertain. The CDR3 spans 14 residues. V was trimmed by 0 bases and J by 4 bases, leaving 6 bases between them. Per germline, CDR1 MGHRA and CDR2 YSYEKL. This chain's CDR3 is CASSQDGGTGELFF. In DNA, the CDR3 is TGCGCCAGCAGCCAAGATGGTGGCACCGGGGAGCTGTTTTTT.

DNA of the CDR3: TGTGCCAGCAGTTTAGGGACAAAATTACCCCCGAAGCATTTT. Translating it yields CASSLGTKLPPKHF. J is TRBJ1-5 and V is TRBV28, with D perhaps TRBD1 (6 bases). Per germline, CDR1 MDHEN and CDR2 SYDVKM. The length of the CDR3 is 14 residues. Trimming left V 2 bases short and J 14 bases short, with 19 bases between.

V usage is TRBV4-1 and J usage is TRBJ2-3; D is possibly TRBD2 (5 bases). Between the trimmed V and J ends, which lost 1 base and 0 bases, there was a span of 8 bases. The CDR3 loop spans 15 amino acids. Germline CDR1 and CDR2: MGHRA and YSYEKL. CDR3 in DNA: TGCGCCAGCAGCCAAGGGGAGCGGAGCACAGATACGCAGTATTTT. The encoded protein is CASSQGERSTDTQYF.

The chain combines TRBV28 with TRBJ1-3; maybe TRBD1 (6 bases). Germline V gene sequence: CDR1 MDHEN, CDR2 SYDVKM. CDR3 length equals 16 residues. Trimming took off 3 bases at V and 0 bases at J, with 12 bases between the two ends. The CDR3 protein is CASSLGGQSSGNTIYF. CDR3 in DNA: TGTGCCAGCAGTTTGGGGGGACAAAGCTCTGGAAACACCATATATTTT.

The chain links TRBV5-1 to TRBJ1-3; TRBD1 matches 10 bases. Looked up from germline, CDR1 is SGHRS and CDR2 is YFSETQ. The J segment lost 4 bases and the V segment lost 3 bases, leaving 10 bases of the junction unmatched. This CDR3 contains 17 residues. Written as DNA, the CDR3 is TGCGCCAGCAGCTCTAATCCGACAGGGGGCGCCGGAAACACCATATATTTT. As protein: CASSSNPTGGAGNTIYF.

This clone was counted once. DNA of the CDR3: TGTGCCAGCAGTTTATATGGACAGAGAGGTCACGAGCAGTACTTC. Encoded protein: CASSLYGQRGHEQYF. The chain links TRBV28 to TRBJ2-7, with TRBD1 as a possible D gene (6 bases). There are 15 residues in the CDR3. With 1 base removed from V and 5 bases from J, the gap between germline ends came to 15 bases. Germline loops: CDR1 MDHEN, CDR2 SYDVKM.

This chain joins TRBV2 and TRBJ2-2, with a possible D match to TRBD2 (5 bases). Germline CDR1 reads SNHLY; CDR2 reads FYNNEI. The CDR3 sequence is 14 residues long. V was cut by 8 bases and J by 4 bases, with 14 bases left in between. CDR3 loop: CASRGIKGTGELFF. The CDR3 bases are TGTGCCAGCCGAGGGATAAAGGGCACCGGGGAGCTGTTTTTT.

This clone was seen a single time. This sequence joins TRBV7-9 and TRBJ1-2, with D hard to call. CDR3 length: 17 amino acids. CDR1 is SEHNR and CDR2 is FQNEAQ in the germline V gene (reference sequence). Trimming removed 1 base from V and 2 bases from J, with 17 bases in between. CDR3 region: CASSLVYPDPQNYGYTF. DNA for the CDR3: TGTGCCAGCAGCTTAGTTTATCCGGACCCCCAAAACTATGGCTACACCTTC. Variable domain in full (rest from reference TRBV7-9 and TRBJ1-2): DTGVSQNPRHKITKRGQNVTFRCDPISEHNRLYWYRQTLGQGPEFLTYFQNEAQLEKSRLLSDRFSAERPKGSFSTLEIQRTEQGDSAMYLCASSLVYPDPQNYGYTFGSGTRLTVV.

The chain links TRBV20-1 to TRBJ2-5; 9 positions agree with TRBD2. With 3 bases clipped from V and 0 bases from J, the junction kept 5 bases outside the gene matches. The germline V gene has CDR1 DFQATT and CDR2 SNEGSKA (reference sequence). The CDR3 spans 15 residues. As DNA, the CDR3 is TGCAGTGCTAGTGTAGCGGGGGCCTACCAAGAGACCCAGTACTTC. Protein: CSASVAGAYQETQYF.

This CDR3 is CASSLRTSGGTNTGELFF. CDR3 nucleotides: TGCGCCAGCAGCTTGAGGACTAGCGGGGGGACGAACACCGGGGAGCTGTTTTTT. The chain employs TRBV5-1 and TRBJ2-2; 14 nucleotides line up with TRBD2. Trimming at V came to 1 base and at J to 0 bases, leaving 2 bases not matched to a gene. This CDR3 contains 18 residues. Germline CDR1 is SGHRS and CDR2 is YFSETQ.

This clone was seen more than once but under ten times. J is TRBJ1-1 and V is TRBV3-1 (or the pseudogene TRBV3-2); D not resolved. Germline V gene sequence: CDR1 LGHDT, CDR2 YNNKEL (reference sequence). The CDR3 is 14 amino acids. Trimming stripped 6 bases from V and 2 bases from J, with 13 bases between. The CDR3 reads CASRPQLTNTEAFF. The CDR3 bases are TGTGCCAGCAGACCACAGCTGACAAACACTGAAGCTTTCTTT.

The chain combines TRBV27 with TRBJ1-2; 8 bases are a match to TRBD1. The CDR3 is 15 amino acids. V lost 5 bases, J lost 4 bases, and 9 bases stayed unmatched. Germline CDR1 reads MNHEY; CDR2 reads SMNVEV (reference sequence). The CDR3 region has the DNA TGTGCCAGCAGTCTCGGACAGGGTGGCGCCTATGGCTACACCTTC. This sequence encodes CASSLGQGGAYGYTF.

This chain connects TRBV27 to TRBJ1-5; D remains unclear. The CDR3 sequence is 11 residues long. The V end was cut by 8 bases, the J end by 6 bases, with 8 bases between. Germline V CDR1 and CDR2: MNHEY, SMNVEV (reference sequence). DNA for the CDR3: TGTGCCAGCGGAGAAACTCAGCCCCAGCATTTT. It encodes CASGETQPQHF.

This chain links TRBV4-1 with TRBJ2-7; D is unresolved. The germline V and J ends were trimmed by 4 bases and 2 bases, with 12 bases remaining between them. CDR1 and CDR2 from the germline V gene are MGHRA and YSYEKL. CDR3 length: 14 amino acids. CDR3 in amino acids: CASSPPDPAYEQYF. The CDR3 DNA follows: TGCGCCAGCAGCCCCCCGGACCCAGCCTACGAGCAGTACTTC.

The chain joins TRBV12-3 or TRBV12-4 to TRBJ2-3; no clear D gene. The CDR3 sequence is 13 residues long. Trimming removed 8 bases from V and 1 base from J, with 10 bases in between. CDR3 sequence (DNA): TGTGCCAGCTCCTTCCCCGGCACAGATACGCAGTATTTT. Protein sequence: CASSFPGTDTQYF.

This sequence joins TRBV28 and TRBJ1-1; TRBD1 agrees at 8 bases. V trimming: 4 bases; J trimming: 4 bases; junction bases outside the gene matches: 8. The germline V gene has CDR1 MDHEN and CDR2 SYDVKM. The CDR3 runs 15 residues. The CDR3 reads CASSSPGGGGTEAFF. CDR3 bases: TGTGCCAGCAGTTCCCCAGGGGGCGGAGGCACTGAAGCTTTCTTT.

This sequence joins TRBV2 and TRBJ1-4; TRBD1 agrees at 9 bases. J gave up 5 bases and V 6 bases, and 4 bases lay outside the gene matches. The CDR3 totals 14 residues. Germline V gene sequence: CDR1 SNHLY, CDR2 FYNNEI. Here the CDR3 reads CASSLGQGNEKLFF. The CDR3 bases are TGTGCCAGCAGCTTAGGACAGGGGAATGAAAAACTGTTTTTT.

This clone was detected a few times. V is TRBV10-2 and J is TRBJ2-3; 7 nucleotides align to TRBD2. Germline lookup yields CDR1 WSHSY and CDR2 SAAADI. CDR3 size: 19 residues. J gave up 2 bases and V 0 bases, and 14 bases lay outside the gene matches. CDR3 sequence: CASSESVRLLAGATDTQYF. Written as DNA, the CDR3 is TGCGCCAGCAGTGAGTCAGTTAGACTCTTAGCGGGCGCCACAGATACGCAGTATTTT.

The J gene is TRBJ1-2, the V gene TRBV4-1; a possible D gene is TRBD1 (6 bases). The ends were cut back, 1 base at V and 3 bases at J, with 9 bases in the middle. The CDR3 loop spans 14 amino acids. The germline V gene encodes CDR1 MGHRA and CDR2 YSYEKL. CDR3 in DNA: TGCGCCAGCAGCCAAGGGGACATAGACTATGGCTACACCTTC. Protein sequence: CASSQGDIDYGYTF.